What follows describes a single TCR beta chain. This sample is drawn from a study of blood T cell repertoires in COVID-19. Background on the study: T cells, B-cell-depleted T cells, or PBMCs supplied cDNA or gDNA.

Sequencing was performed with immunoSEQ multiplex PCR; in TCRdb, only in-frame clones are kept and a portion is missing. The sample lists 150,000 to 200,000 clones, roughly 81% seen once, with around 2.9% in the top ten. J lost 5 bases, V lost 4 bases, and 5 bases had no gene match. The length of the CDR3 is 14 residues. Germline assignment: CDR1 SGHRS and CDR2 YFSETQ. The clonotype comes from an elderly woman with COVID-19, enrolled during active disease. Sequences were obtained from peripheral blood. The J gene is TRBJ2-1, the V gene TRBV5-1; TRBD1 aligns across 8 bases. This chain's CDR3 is CASSKRTGNNEQFF. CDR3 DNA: TGCGCCAGCAGCAAACGGACAGGGAACAATGAGCAGTTCTTC.